This T cell receptor (beta chain) came from a study of cytomegalovirus exposure and HLA in healthy donors. The PCR employed 60 Vbeta primers together with 13 Jbeta primers. The table came from immunoSEQ multiplex PCR; TCRdb's copy has only in-frame clones and leaves some out. The table lists approximately 54,000 clones, approximately 81% of them singletons. The CDR3 consists of 14 residues. V gave up 2 bases and J gave up 2 bases, with 9 bases separating them. Germline V gene sequence: CDR1 SGHTA, CDR2 FQGNSA. Study-wide results and limits: HLA alleles showed associations with about 15,000 TCR beta sequences in a later analysis, at a 0.05 false discovery rate. It emerged from a later analysis that several of the most significant clusters appeared to be linked to common viral pathogens. In a later analysis, DRB1 alleles had the most associated TCRs; HLA-C alleles the fewest.

With regard to this clone: Its specificity is not known.

This chain links TRBV7-2 with TRBJ1-1, with D hard to call. This clonotype was sampled from a woman aged 18-29 years in good health and CMV-seronegative. Sequencing was carried out using PBMCs. CDR3 loop: CASSLSPVNTEAFF. For the CDR3, the DNA is TGTGCCAGCAGCTTATCCCCTGTAAACACTGAAGCTTTCTTT.